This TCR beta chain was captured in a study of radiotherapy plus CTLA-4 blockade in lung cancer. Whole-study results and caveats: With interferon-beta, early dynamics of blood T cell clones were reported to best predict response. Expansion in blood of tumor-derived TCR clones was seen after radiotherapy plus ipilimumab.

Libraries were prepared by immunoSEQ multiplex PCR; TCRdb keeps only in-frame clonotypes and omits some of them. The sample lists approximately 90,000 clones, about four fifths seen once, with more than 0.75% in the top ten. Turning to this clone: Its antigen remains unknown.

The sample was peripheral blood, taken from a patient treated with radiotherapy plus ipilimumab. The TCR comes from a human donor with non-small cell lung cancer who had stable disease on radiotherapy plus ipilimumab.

CDR3 DNA: TGTGCCAGCAGCGTAGGCGGGGGGGTCAGCACCGGGGAGCTGTTTTTT. This codes for CASSVGGGVSTGELFF. The chain joins TRBV9 to TRBJ2-2, with 9 bases aligning to TRBD2. Germline V gene lookup returns CDR1 SGDLS and CDR2 YYNGEE. The ends lost 0 bases at V and 4 bases at J; junction bases unmatched: 4. The CDR3 is 16 residues long.